This TCR beta chain was recovered during a study of T-cell memory formation after mild COVID-19. Germline assignment: CDR1 SGHRS and CDR2 YFSETQ. V dropped 3 bases and J dropped 10 bases, with 8 bases sitting between them. This CDR3 is 11 amino acids long. Study-wide results and limits: A second wave expanding day 15 to 37 was CD4+-biased; contracting clones were balanced.

TCRdb redid the calling of the 5' RACE reads with MiXCR, one entry per CDR3 protein. The sample holds 250,000 to 400,000 distinct CDR3 sequences; about 13% are singletons and the top ten take 21%. This clonotype was observed at least ten times. The antigen is undetermined. The chain carries TRBV5-1 and TRBJ2-1; D may be TRBD1 or TRBD2 (5 bases each). The source of this sequence is a man in his late teens or twenties who had mild COVID-19 (a few samples of this study predate the infection). Cell type and time point are not known. The sequenced sample was PBMCs or a T cell subset sorted from them (not recorded which). The CDR3 is CASSWDLEQFF. In DNA, the CDR3 is TGCGCCAGCAGCTGGGACCTCGAGCAGTTCTTC.